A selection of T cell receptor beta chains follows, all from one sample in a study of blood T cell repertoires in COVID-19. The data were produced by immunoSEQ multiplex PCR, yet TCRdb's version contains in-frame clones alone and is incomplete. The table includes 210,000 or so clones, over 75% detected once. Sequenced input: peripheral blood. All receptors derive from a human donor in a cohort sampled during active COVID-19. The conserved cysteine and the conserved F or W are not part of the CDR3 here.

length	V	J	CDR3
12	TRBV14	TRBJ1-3	ASSVSYSGNTIY
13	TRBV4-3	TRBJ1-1	ASSLSVTGNTEAF
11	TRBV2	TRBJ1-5	AVQETSNQPQH
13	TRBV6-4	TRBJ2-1	ASSDTGTPKNEQF
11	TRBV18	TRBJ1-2	ATSGGINYGYT
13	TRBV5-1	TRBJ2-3	ASSWTSGRGDTQY
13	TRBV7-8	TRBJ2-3	ASSRGQAGADTQY
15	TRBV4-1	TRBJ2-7	ASSQGASGRQGNEQY
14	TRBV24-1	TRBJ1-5	ATSDPGQGFNQPQH
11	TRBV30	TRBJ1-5	AWNRASNQPQH